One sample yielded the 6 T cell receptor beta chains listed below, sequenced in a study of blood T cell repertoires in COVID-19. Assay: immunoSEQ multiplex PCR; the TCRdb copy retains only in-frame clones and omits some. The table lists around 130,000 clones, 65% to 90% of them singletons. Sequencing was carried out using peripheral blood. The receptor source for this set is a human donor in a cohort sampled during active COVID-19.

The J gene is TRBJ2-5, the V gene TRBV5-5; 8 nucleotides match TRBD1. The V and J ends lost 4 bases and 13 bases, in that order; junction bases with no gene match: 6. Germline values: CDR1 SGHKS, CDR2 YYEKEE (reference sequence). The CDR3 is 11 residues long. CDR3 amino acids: CASSADRVRYF. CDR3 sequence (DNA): TGTGCCAGCAGCGCGGACAGGGTGAGGTACTTC.

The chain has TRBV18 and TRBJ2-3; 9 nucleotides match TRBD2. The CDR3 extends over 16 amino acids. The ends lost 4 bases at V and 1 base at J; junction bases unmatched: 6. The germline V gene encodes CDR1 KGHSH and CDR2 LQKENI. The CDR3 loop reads CASSREAGGGTDTQYF. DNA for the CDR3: TGTGCCAGCTCACGAGAAGCGGGGGGCGGCACAGATACGCAGTATTTT.

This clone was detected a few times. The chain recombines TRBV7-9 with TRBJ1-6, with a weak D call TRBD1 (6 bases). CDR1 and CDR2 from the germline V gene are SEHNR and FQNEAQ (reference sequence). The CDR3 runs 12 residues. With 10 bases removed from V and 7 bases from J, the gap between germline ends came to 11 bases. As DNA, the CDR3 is TGTGCCACCCGACAGGAGAATTCACCCCTCCACTTT. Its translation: CATRQENSPLHF.

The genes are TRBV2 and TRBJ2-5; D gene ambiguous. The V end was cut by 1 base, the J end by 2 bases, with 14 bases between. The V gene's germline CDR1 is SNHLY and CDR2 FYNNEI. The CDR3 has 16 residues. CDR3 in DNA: TGTGCCAGCAGTGAAGTCTCGCGAATACTTCAAGAGACCCAGTACTTC. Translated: CASSEVSRILQETQYF.

CDR3 in amino acids: CASSPRQGASSYEQYF. The CDR3 DNA is TGTGCCAGCAGTCCCCGGCAGGGGGCGAGCTCCTACGAGCAGTACTTC. The V call is TRBV9, the J call TRBJ2-7; 8 bases are shared with TRBD1. The trim removed 5 bases at V and 0 bases at J, leaving 10 bases unmatched. Looked up from germline, CDR1 is SGDLS and CDR2 is YYNGEE. This CDR3 contains 16 residues.

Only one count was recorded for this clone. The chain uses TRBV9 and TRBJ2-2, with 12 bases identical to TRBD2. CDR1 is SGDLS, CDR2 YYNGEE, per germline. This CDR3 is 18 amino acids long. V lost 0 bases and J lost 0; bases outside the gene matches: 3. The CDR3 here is CASSVGLAGAPNTGELFF. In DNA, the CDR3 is TGTGCCAGCAGCGTAGGACTAGCGGGGGCTCCGAACACCGGGGAGCTGTTTTTT.